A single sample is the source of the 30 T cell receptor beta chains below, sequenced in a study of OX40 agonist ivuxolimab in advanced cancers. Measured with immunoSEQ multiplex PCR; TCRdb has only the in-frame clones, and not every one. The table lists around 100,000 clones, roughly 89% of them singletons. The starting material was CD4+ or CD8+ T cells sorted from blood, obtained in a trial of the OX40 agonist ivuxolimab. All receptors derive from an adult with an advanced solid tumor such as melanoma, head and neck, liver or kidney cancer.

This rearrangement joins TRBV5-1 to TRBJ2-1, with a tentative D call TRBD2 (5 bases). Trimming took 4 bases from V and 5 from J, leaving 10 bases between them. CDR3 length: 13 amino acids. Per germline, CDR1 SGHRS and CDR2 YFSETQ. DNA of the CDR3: TGCGCCAGCAGCCTCGACTATAACAATGAGCAGTTCTTC. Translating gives CASSLDYNNEQFF. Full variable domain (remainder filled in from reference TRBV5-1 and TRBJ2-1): KAGVTQTPRYLIKTRGQQVTLSCSPISGHRSVSWYQQTPGQGLQFLFEYFSETQRNKGNFPGRFSGRQFSNSRSEMNVSTLELGDSALYLCASSLDYNNEQFFGPGTRLTVL.

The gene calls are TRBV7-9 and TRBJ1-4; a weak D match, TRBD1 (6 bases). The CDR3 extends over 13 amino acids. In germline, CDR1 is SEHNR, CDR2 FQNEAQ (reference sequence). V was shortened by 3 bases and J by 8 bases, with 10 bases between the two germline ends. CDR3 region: CASSFTGLEKLFF. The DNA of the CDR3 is TGTGCCAGCAGCTTTACAGGGTTGGAAAAACTGTTTTTT.

The CDR3, as DNA: TGCGCCAGCAGCTTGGCCCAGGTTACCTACGAGCAGTACTTC. Translated: CASSLAQVTYEQYF. The chain is built from TRBV5-1 and TRBJ2-7; D is unclear. The V gene's germline CDR1 is SGHRS and CDR2 YFSETQ. Trimming took 0 bases from V and 2 from J, leaving 9 bases between them. The CDR3 consists of 14 residues.

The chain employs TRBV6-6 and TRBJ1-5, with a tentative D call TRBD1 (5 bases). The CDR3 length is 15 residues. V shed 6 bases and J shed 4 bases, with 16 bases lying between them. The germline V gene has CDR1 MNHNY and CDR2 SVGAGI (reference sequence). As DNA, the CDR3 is TGTGCCAGCAGGAGAGACAGTAATGGGAATCAGCCCCAGCATTTT. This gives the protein CASRRDSNGNQPQHF.

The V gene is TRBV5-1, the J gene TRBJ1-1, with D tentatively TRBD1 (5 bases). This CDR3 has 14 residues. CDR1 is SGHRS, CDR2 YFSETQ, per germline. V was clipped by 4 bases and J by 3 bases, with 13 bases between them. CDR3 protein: CASSLQTADTEAFF. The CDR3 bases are TGCGCCAGCAGCCTCCAGACAGCGGACACTGAAGCTTTCTTT. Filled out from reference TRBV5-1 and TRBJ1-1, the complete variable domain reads KAGVTQTPRYLIKTRGQQVTLSCSPISGHRSVSWYQQTPGQGLQFLFEYFSETQRNKGNFPGRFSGRQFSNSRSEMNVSTLELGDSALYLCASSLQTADTEAFFGQGTRLTVV.

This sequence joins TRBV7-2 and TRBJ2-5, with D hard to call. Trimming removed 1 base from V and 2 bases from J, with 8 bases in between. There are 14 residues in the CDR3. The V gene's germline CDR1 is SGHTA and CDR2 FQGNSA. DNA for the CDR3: TGTGCCAGCAGCTTAGGTTTAGTTCAAGAGACCCAGTACTTC. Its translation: CASSLGLVQETQYF.

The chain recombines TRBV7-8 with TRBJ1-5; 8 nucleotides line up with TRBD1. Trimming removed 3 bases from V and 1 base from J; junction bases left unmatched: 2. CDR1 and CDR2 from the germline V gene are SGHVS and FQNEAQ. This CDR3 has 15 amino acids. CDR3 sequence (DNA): TGTGCCAGCAGCTTGACAGGGGCGAGCAATCAGCCCCAGCATTTT. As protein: CASSLTGASNQPQHF.

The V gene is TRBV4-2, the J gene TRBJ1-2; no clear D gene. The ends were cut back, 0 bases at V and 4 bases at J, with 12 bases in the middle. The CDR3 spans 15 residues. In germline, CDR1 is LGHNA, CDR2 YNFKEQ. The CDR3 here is CASSQDWQAGYGYTF. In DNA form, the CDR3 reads TGTGCCAGCAGCCAAGATTGGCAGGCGGGCTATGGCTACACCTTC.

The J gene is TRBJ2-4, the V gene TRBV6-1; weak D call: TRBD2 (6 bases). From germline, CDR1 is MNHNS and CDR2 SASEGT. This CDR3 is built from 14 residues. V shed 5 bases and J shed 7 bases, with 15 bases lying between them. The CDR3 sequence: CASSLETRFNIQYF. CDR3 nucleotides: TGTGCCAGCAGTCTCGAGACTAGATTTAACATTCAGTACTTC.

For the CDR3, the DNA is TGTGCCAGCAGCTTAGCGGGAGGCGGCGGGGAGCTGTTTTTT. Its protein product is CASSLAGGGGELFF. This chain connects TRBV7-9 to TRBJ2-2, with D possibly matching TRBD2 (6 bases). The germline V gene encodes CDR1 SEHNR and CDR2 FQNEAQ (reference sequence). Trimming shortened V by 0 bases and J by 7 bases, and 9 bases separated the two germline ends. The CDR3 contains 14 residues.

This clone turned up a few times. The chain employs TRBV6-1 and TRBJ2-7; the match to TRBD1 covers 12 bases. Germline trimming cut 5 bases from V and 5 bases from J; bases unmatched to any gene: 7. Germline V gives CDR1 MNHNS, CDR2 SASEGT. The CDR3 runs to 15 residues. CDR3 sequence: CASSTRDRGLDEQYF. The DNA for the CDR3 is TGTGCCAGCAGTACTCGGGACAGGGGGCTAGACGAGCAGTACTTC.

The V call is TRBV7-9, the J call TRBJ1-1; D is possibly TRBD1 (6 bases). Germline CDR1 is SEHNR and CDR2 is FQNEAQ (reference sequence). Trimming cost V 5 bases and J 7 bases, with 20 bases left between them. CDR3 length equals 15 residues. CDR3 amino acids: CASSQKGRQENEAFF. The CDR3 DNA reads TGTGCCAGCAGCCAAAAAGGCCGACAGGAGAATGAAGCTTTCTTT.

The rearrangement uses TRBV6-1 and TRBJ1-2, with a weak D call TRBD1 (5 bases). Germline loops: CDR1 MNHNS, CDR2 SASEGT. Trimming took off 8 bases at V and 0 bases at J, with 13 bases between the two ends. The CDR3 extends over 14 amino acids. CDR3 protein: CASWDELANYGYTF. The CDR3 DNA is TGTGCCAGCTGGGACGAGTTAGCTAACTATGGCTACACCTTC.

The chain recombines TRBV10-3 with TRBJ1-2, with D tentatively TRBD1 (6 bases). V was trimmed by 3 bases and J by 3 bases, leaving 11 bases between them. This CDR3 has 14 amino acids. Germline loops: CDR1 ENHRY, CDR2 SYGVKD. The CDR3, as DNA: TGTGCCATCAGTGACGGGGGCGTAGACTATGGCTACACCTTC. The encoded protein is CAISDGGVDYGYTF.

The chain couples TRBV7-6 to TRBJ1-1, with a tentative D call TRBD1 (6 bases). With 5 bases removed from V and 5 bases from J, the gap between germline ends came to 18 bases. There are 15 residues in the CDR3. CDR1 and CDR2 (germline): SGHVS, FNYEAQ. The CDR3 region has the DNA TGTGCCAGCAGCCACGACACAGGGAGATCGACTGAAGCTTTCTTT. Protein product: CASSHDTGRSTEAFF.

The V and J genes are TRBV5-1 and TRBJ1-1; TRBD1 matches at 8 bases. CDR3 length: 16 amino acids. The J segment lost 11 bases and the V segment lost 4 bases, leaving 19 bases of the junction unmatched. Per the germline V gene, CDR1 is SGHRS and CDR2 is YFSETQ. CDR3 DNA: TGCGCCAGCAGCCGAACGGTCAATTCAGGGGGCGATTCGGCTTTCTTT. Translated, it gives CASSRTVNSGGDSAFF. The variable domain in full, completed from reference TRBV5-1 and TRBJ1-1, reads KAGVTQTPRYLIKTRGQQVTLSCSPISGHRSVSWYQQTPGQGLQFLFEYFSETQRNKGNFPGRFSGRQFSNSRSEMNVSTLELGDSALYLCASSRTVNSGGDSAFFGQGTRLTVV.

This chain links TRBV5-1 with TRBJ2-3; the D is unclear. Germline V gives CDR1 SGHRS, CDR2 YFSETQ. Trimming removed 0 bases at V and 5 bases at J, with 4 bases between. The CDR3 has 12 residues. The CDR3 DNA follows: TGCGCCAGCAGCTTGGAGGGAGATACGCAGTATTTT. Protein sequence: CASSLEGDTQYF.

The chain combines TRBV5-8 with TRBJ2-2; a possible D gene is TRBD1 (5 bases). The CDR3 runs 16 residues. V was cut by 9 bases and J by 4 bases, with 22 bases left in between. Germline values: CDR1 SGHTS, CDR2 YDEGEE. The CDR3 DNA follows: TGTGCCAACCAGACAGTAGGGGCGCTGGTCACCGGGGAGCTGTTTTTT. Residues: CANQTVGALVTGELFF.

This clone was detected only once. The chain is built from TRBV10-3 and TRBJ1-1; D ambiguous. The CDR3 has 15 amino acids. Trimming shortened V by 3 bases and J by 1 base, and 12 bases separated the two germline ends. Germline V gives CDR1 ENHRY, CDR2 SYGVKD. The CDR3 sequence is CAISDSGLTNTEAFF. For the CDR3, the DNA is TGTGCCATCAGTGACAGCGGCTTGACGAACACTGAAGCTTTCTTT.

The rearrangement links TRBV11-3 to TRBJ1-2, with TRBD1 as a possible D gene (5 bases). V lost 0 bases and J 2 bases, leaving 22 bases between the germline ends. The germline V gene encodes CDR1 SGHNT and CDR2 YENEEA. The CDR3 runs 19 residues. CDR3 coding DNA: TGTGCCAGCAGCTTAGATTGGGACCCCGGAGGGCAACTCAACTATGGCTACACCTTC. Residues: CASSLDWDPGGQLNYGYTF.

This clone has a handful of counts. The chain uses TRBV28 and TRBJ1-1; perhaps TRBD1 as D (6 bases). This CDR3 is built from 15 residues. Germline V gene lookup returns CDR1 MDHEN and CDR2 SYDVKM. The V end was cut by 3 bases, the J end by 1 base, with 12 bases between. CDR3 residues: CASSFPGAWNTEAFF. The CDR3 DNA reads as TGTGCCAGCAGTTTTCCGGGGGCATGGAACACTGAAGCTTTCTTT. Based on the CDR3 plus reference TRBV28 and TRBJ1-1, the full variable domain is DVKVTQSSRYLVKRTGEKVFLECVQDMDHENMFWYRQDPGLGLRLIYFSYDVKMKEKGDIPEGYSVSREKKERFSLILESASTNQTSMYLCASSFPGAWNTEAFFGQGTRLTVV.

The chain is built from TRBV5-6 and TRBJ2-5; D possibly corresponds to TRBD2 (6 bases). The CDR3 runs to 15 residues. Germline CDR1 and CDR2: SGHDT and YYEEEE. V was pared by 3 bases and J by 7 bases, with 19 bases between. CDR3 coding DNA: TGTGCCAGCAGCTGGGACCGGGACTTCGACGTGACCCAGTACTTC. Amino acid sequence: CASSWDRDFDVTQYF.

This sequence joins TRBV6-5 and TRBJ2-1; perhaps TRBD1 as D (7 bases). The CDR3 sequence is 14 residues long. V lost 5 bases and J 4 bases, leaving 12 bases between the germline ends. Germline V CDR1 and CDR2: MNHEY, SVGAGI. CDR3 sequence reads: CASSRRDSYNEQFF. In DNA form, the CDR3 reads TGTGCCAGCAGTCGGAGGGACAGTTACAATGAGCAGTTCTTC.

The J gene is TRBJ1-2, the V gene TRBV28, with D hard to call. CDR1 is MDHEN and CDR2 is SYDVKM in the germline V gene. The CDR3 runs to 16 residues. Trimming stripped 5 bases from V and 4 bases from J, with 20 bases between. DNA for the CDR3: TGTGCCAGCAGTGCCCCCAGTTCCCAGGTTCTCTATGGCTACACCTTC. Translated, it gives CASSAPSSQVLYGYTF.

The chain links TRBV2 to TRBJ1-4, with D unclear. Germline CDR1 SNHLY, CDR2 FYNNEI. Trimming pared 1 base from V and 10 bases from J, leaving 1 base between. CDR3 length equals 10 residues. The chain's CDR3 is CASSEVKLFF. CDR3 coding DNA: TGTGCCAGCAGTGAAGTAAAACTGTTTTTT.

CDR3 bases: TGTGCCAGCTCACCCGACAGGGTCACAGATACGCAGTATTTT. It yields the protein CASSPDRVTDTQYF. The chain is built from TRBV18 and TRBJ2-3; 7 nucleotides align to TRBD1. V was pared by 3 bases and J by 2 bases, with 2 bases of the junction left unmatched. The CDR3 covers 14 residues. Per the germline V gene, CDR1 is KGHSH and CDR2 is LQKENI.

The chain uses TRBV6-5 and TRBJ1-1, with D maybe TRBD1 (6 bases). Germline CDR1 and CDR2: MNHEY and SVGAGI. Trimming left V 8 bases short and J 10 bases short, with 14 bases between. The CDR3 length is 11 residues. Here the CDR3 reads CASRYRGAAFF. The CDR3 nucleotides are TGTGCCAGCCGATATAGGGGGGCAGCTTTCTTT.

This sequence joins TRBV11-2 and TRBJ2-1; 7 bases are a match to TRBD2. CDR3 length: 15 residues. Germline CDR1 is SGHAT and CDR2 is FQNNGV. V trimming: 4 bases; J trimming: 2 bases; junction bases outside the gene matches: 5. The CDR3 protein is CASSSSSGTYNEQFF. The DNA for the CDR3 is TGTGCCAGCAGCTCCTCTAGCGGAACCTACAATGAGCAGTTCTTC.

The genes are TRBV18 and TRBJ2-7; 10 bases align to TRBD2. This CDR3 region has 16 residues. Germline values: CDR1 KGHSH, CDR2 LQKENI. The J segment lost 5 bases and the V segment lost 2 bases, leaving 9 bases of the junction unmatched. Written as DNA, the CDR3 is TGTGCCAGCTCACCAAGTCAGATAGCGGGAGGCAACGAGCAGTACTTC. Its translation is CASSPSQIAGGNEQYF.

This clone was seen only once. Here the CDR3 reads CGAEGAGQPQHF. The CDR3 region has the DNA TGTGGCGCGGAGGGGGCGGGTCAGCCCCAGCATTTT. The chain has TRBV28 and TRBJ1-5; TRBD1 agrees at 7 bases. The CDR3 is made up of 12 amino acids. Germline CDR1 MDHEN, CDR2 SYDVKM.